This T cell receptor (beta chain) was documented in a study of T-cell reconstitution after alpha-beta-depleted transplantation in children (dated by TCRdb to between 2015 and 2016). Regarding the research as a whole: The study quantitatively tracked T-cell immune reconstitution after TCRalphabeta/CD19-depleted allogeneic hematopoietic cell transplantation in children using TCR repertoire profiling.

This clonotype was recorded many times. What antigen it recognizes has not been identified. There are no base qualities to consult, and no much larger clone falls within one base. V sheds 7 bases and J sheds 10 bases, leaving 17 bases between their ends. The CDR3 spans 13 residues, from the cysteine through the phenylalanine. Only CDR3 DNA is held: 39 bases, read in frame from base 1. To prepare the library, PCR was applied. Instrument used: Illumina HiSeq 2500. TCR library preparation used molecular barcoding, with unique molecular identifiers applied to normalize quantification of the TCRbeta repertoire. Using fastp at Q25 and MiXCR, TCRdb reprocessed the public reads and kept productive beta chains. Each entry is one CDR3 protein sequence, shown with its most common DNA and genes. The sample table records some 520,000 distinct CDR3 sequences; less than 35% of these occur just once. Around 2.3% of the sample is taken by the ten largest.

The rearrangement joined TRBV12-3 or TRBV12-4 to TRBJ2-1; the D gene is unclear. The source is a human donor who donated a stem cell graft to a child with aplastic anemia. Specimen: PBMCs from the stem cell graft donor, collected from the stem cell graft. Here is the DNA: TGTGCCAGCACCCCCGGGCGAGGTGACGAGCAGTTCTTC. Its protein is CASTPGRGDEQFF.